These 20 T cell receptor beta chains were sequenced from one sample in a study of cytomegalovirus exposure and HLA in healthy donors. Primers included in the PCR were 60 Vbeta and 13 Jbeta primers. Produced via immunoSEQ multiplex PCR; TCRdb's table is partial and in-frame only. The data show 110,000 or so clones, over 65% seen once. The specimen sequenced was PBMCs. The receptors derive from a young woman in good health and CMV-seronegative.

This chain uses TRBV18 with TRBJ2-6; D unclear. CDR1 is KGHSH, CDR2 LQKENI, per germline. Trimming removed 6 bases at V and 0 bases at J, with 21 bases between. This CDR3 spans 19 amino acids. The CDR3: CASSPLLSLSSSGANVLTF. The CDR3 coding sequence is TGTGCCAGCTCTCCCCTACTGAGCCTATCAAGCTCTGGGGCCAACGTCCTGACTTTC. The full variable domain, rest sourced from reference TRBV18 and TRBJ2-6, is NAGVMQNPRHLVRRRGQEARLRCSPMKGHSHVYWYRQLPEEGLKFMVYLQKENIIDESGMPKERFSAEFPKEGPSILRIQQVVRGDSAAYFCASSPLLSLSSSGANVLTFGAGSRLTVL.

The chain combines TRBV28 with TRBJ1-3, with 9 nucleotides matching TRBD1. Losses at the gene ends were 3 bases for V and 2 bases for J; bases not matched to a gene: 8. In germline, CDR1 is MDHEN, CDR2 SYDVKM. The CDR3 sequence is 17 residues long. In nucleotides, the CDR3 is TGTGCCAGCAGTTTCACACGGGGACAGGGAACTGGAAACACCATATATTTT. Its protein is CASSFTRGQGTGNTIYF.

The chain joins TRBV5-5 to TRBJ2-7; 9 nucleotides agree with TRBD1. Germline trimming cut 4 bases from V and 1 base from J; bases unmatched to any gene: 6. This CDR3 has 15 residues. Per germline, CDR1 SGHKS and CDR2 YYEKEE (reference sequence). CDR3 sequence reads: CASSPRQGGSYEQYF. The CDR3 coding sequence is TGTGCCAGCAGCCCTCGACAGGGGGGTTCCTACGAGCAGTACTTC.

The chain joins TRBV9 to TRBJ2-1, with D perhaps matching TRBD2 (6 bases). Germline-derived CDR1 and CDR2 are SGDLS and YYNGEE. The CDR3 consists of 16 residues. The germline V and J ends were trimmed by 0 bases and 5 bases, with 15 bases remaining between them. The CDR3 sequence: CASSVVGTVLNNEQFF. The CDR3 DNA is TGTGCCAGCAGCGTAGTCGGGACTGTACTAAACAATGAGCAGTTCTTC.

This clone came up a few times. The chain is built from TRBV6-1 and TRBJ1-4; D is perhaps TRBD1 (6 bases). This CDR3 has 14 residues. Trimming took off 6 bases at V and 8 bases at J, with 16 bases between the two ends. Germline loops: CDR1 MNHNS, CDR2 SASEGT. The CDR3 spells CASRAPGHTEKLFF. The CDR3 DNA reads TGTGCCAGCAGAGCCCCGGGACATACGGAAAAACTGTTTTTT.

Comments on this clone: Other DNA sequences of this sample code for an identical CDR3. The V and J genes are TRBV28 and TRBJ2-7; 10 positions agree with TRBD2. CDR3 size: 14 residues. In germline, CDR1 is MDHEN, CDR2 SYDVKM. V dropped 5 bases and J dropped 2; count of bases not matched to a gene: 3. The CDR3 region is CASSLAGVAYEQYF. In nucleotides, the CDR3 is TGTGCCAGCAGTCTAGCGGGAGTAGCCTACGAGCAGTACTTC. Drawing the rest from reference TRBV28 and TRBJ2-7, the complete variable domain is DVKVTQSSRYLVKRTGEKVFLECVQDMDHENMFWYRQDPGLGLRLIYFSYDVKMKEKGDIPEGYSVSREKKERFSLILESASTNQTSMYLCASSLAGVAYEQYFGPGTRLTVT.

The genes are TRBV28 and TRBJ1-1; 8 positions match TRBD1. This CDR3 comprises 18 residues. Unmatched junction bases numbered 19, after V lost 6 bases and J lost 4 bases. CDR1 and CDR2 (germline): MDHEN, SYDVKM. The CDR3 DNA follows: TGTGCCAGCAGCTCATACCCACTTTCCAGGGGGCGCGGCACTGAAGCTTTCTTT. It encodes CASSSYPLSRGRGTEAFF. Full variable domain (outside the CDR3, taken from reference TRBV28 and TRBJ1-1): DVKVTQSSRYLVKRTGEKVFLECVQDMDHENMFWYRQDPGLGLRLIYFSYDVKMKEKGDIPEGYSVSREKKERFSLILESASTNQTSMYLCASSSYPLSRGRGTEAFFGQGTRLTVV.

The V call is TRBV6-1, the J call TRBJ2-7; TRBD2 aligns across 11 bases. This CDR3 is built from 15 residues. CDR1 is MNHNS, CDR2 SASEGT, per germline. J was trimmed by 6 bases and V by 0 bases; bases with no gene match: 4. The CDR3 bases are TGTGCCAGCAGTGAAGCAAGGCTAGCGGGAGGCGAGCAGTACTTC. Translating it yields CASSEARLAGGEQYF.

The CDR3 DNA sequence: TGTGCCAGCGGGACTAGCGGGGGGGAGACCCAGTACTTC. Translating it yields CASGTSGGETQYF. V gene TRBV5-4 combines with J gene TRBJ2-5; TRBD2 matches at 15 bases. Germline V gene lookup returns CDR1 SGHNT and CDR2 YYREEE (reference sequence). The CDR3 length is 13 residues. Trimming removed 7 bases from V and 5 bases from J; junction bases left unmatched: 0.

The CDR3 region has the DNA TGCAGCGTAGTAGCGGGAGGGCCCTGGCGGAGCTCCTACAATGAGCAGTTCTTC. Protein sequence: CSVVAGGPWRSSYNEQFF. The chain couples TRBV29-1 to TRBJ2-1, with 11 positions matching TRBD2. Germline lookup yields CDR1 SQVTM and CDR2 ANQGSEA. The CDR3 is made up of 18 amino acids. J was trimmed by 0 bases and V by 6 bases; bases with no gene match: 13.

This chain connects TRBV19 to TRBJ2-5, with a possible D match to TRBD1 (5 bases). Germline CDR1 is LNHDA and CDR2 is SQIVND (reference sequence). The CDR3 totals 12 residues. V was clipped by 7 bases and J by 4 bases, with 10 bases between them. The CDR3 region is CASKGLGETQYF. The CDR3 nucleotides are TGTGCCAGTAAGGGGTTAGGAGAGACCCAGTACTTC.

The V call is TRBV28, the J call TRBJ2-7, with 8 bases identical to TRBD1. The CDR3 extends over 16 amino acids. Germline V gene data show CDR1 as MDHEN and CDR2 as SYDVKM. Germline trimming cut 1 base from V and 2 bases from J; bases unmatched to any gene: 7. CDR3 residues: CASSLLGTGTAYEQYF. CDR3 sequence (DNA): TGTGCCAGCAGTTTATTAGGGACAGGTACGGCCTACGAGCAGTACTTC.

This chain links TRBV19 with TRBJ1-2; TRBD1 agrees at 8 bases. This CDR3 is built from 15 residues. In germline, CDR1 is LNHDA, CDR2 SQIVND (reference sequence). Trimming at V came to 2 bases and at J to 5 bases, leaving 7 bases not matched to a gene. CDR3: CASSISGQGQYGYTF. The CDR3 DNA reads TGTGCCAGTAGTATATCAGGACAGGGTCAATATGGCTACACCTTC.

Concerning this clone itself: Relative to the germline gene, one junction end is altered; a read error may explain this. The genes are TRBV7-7 and TRBJ2-1; TRBD2 matches at 11 bases. The CDR3 runs 16 residues. Germline V gives CDR1 SSHAT, CDR2 FNYEAQ (reference sequence). CDR3 amino acids: CASSLGLAGGGNEQFF. The DNA of the CDR3 is TGTGCTAGCAGCTTAGGCTTAGCGGGAGGGGGCAATGAGCAGTTCTTC.

The chain combines TRBV6-5 with TRBJ1-5, with D perhaps matching TRBD1 (5 bases). CDR1 and CDR2 from the germline V gene are MNHEY and SVGAGI. V lost 5 bases and J lost 4, with 9 bases in between. The CDR3 has 13 amino acids. The CDR3 region has the DNA TGTGCCAGCAGTCCCCGACAGAATCAGCCCCAGCATTTT. This encodes CASSPRQNQPQHF.

The chain is built from TRBV9 and TRBJ2-2; D is perhaps TRBD1 (5 bases). The CDR3 totals 14 residues. Germline assignment: CDR1 SGDLS and CDR2 YYNGEE. V lost 5 bases, J lost 1 base, and 9 bases lay in between. Written as DNA, the CDR3 is TGTGCCAGCAGGGGGCCAGGGAACACCGGGGAGCTGTTTTTT. Translating gives CASRGPGNTGELFF.

The chain couples TRBV27 to TRBJ2-7; TRBD2 aligns across 11 bases. CDR3 length: 14 amino acids. V shed 6 bases, J shed 2 bases, and the junction held 3 bases outside the gene matches. In germline, CDR1 is MNHEY, CDR2 SMNVEV (reference sequence). This CDR3 is CASSRLAGPYEQYF. In DNA form, the CDR3 reads TGTGCCAGCAGCCGACTAGCGGGGCCCTACGAGCAGTACTTC.

The J gene is TRBJ1-4, the V gene TRBV7-9; tentative D call: TRBD1 (5 bases). Trimming shortened V by 5 bases and J by 6 bases, and 7 bases separated the two germline ends. The CDR3 contains 12 residues. Germline V gene sequence: CDR1 SEHNR, CDR2 FQNEAQ (reference sequence). The CDR3 sequence is CASSGHDEKLFF. The DNA of the CDR3 is TGTGCCAGCAGCGGACACGATGAAAAACTGTTTTTT.

V is TRBV19 and J is TRBJ1-5; D ambiguous. Per germline, CDR1 LNHDA and CDR2 SQIVND (reference sequence). There are 15 residues in the CDR3. The V and J ends lost 1 base and 0 bases respectively, with 7 bases between them. The CDR3 reads CASSIATHSNQPQHF. CDR3 bases: TGTGCCAGTAGTATAGCTACCCATAGCAATCAGCCCCAGCATTTT.

J is TRBJ2-3 and V is TRBV7-8; TRBD2 might be the D (7 bases). The CDR3 sequence is 14 residues long. CDR1 is SGHVS, CDR2 FQNEAQ, per germline. The germline V and J ends were trimmed by 3 bases and 3 bases, with 10 bases remaining between them. CDR3 bases: TGTGCCAGCAGCTTGGGGGGGCCGACAGATACGCAGTATTTT. This encodes CASSLGGPTDTQYF.